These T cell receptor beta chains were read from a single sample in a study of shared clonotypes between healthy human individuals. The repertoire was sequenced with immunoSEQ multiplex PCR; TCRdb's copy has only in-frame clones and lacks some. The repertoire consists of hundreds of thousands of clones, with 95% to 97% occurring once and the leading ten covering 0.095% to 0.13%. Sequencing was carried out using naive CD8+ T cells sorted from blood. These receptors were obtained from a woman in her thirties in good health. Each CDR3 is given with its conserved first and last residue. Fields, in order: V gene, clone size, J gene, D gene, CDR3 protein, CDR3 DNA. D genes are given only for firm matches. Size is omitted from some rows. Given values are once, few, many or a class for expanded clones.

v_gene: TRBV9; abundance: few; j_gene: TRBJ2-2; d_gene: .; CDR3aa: CASSPNTGELFF; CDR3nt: TGTGCCAGCAGCCCCAACACCGGGGAGCTGTTTTTT
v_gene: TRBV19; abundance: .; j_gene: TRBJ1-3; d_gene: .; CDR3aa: CASIDTSGNTIYF; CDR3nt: TGTGCCAGTATTGACACCTCTGGAAACACCATATATTTT
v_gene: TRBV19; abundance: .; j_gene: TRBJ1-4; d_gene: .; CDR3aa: CASSIVGPAHEKLFF; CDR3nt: TGTGCCAGTAGTATAGTGGGCCCTGCCCACGAAAAACTGTTTTTT
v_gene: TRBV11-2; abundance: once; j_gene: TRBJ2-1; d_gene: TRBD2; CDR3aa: CASSYLTSGKNFYNEQFF; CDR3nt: TGTGCCAGCAGCTACCTAACTAGCGGCAAAAATTTCTACAATGAGCAGTTCTTC
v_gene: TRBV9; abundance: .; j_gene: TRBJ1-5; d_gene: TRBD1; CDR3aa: CASGNSGTEDQPQHF; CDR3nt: TGTGCCAGCGGTAATTCCGGGACAGAAGATCAGCCCCAGCATTTT
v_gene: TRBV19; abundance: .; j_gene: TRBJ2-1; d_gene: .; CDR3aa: CASSIGQQAFLEQFF; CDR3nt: TGTGCCAGTAGTATAGGACAGCAGGCATTCCTAGAGCAGTTCTTC
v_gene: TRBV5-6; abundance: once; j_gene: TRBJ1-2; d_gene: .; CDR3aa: CASNFTPGRNYGYTF; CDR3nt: TGTGCCAGCAATTTTACTCCGGGGCGTAACTATGGCTACACCTTC
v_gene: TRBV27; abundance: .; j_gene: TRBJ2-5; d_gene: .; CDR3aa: CASSLLAAGLETQYF; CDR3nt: TGTGCCAGCAGTTTACTGGCGGCCGGGTTAGAGACCCAGTACTTC
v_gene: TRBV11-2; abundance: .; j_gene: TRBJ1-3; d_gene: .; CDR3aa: CASSPKGGGRNTIYF; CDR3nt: TGTGCCAGCAGCCCTAAGGGTGGGGGGCGAAACACCATATATTTT
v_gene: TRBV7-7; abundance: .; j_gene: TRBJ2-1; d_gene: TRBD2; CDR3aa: CASSFWTSVYNEQFF; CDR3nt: TGTGCCAGCAGCTTTTGGACTAGCGTTTACAATGAGCAGTTCTTC
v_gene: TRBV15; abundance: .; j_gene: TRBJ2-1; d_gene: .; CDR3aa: CATSTMGSSNEQFF; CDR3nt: TGTGCCACCAGCACAATGGGGTCGTCAAATGAGCAGTTCTTC
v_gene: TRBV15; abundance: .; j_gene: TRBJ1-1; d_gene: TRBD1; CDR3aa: CATSRTGDLPSEAFF; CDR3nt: TGTGCCACCAGCAGGACAGGGGACCTCCCCTCTGAAGCTTTCTTT
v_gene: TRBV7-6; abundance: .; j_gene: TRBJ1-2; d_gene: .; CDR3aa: CASSLAPGSDGYTF; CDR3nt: TGTGCCAGCAGCTTAGCGCCGGGTTCGGATGGCTACACCTTC
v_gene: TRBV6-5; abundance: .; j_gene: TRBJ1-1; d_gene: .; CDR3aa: CASSYGRMNTEAFF; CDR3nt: TGTGCCAGCAGTTACGGCAGAATGAACACTGAAGCTTTCTTT
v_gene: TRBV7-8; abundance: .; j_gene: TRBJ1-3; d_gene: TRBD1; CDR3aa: CASSRVGQGGSGNTIYF; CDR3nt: TGTGCCAGCAGCCGAGTGGGTCAGGGGGGATCTGGAAACACCATATATTTT
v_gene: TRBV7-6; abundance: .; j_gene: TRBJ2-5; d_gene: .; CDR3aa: CASSLNPREQETQYF; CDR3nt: TGTGCCAGCAGCTTAAACCCCCGGGAACAAGAGACCCAGTACTTC
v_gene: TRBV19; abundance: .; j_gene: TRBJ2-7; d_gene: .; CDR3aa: CASSLTGDGPYEQYF; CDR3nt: TGTGCCAGTAGTTTGACGGGGGATGGGCCCTACGAGCAGTACTTC
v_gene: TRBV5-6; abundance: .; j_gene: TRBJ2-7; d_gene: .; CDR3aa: CASSSGSYGLVGYEQYF; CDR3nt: TGTGCCAGCAGCTCCGGAAGCTACGGTCTCGTGGGCTACGAGCAGTACTTC
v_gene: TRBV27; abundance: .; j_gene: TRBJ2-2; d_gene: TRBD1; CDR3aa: CASSWTGAGELFF; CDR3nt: TGTGCCAGCAGCTGGACAGGGGCAGGGGAGCTGTTTTTT
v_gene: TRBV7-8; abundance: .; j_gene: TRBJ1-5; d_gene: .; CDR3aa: CASSLGRTPAQPQHF; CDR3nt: TGTGCCAGCAGTTTGGGGAGGACCCCAGCGCAGCCCCAGCATTTT
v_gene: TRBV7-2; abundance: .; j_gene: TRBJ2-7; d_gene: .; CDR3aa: CASSPRDRSYEQYF; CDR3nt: TGTGCCAGCAGCCCCCGGGATCGGTCCTACGAGCAGTACTTC
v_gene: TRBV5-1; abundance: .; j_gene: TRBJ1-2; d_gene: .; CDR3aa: CASSWGHYGYTF; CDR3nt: TGCGCCAGCAGCTGGGGGCATTATGGCTACACCTTC
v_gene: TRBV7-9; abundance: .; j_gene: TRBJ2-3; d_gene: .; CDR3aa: CASSHLDWGNTDTQYF; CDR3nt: TGTGCCAGCAGCCACCTTGACTGGGGGAACACAGATACGCAGTATTTT
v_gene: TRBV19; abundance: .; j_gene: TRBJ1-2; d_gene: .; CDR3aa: CASSPGGGYHYGYTF; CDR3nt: TGTGCCAGTAGTCCTGGTGGAGGGTATCACTATGGCTACACCTTC
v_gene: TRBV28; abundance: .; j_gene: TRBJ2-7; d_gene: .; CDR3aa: CASSFGMEQYF; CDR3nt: TGTGCCAGCAGTTTTGGTATGGAGCAGTACTTC
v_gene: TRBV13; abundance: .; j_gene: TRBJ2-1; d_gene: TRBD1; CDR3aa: CASSSRDRVTNEQFF; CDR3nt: TGTGCCAGCAGCTCCCGGGACAGGGTTACGAATGAGCAGTTCTTC
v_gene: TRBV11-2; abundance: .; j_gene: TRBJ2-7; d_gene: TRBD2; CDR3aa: CASSGTGLAATYEQYF; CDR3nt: TGTGCCAGCAGCGGGACGGGACTAGCGGCCACCTACGAGCAGTACTTC
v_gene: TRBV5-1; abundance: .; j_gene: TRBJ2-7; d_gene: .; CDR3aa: CASSTGHGPTYEQYF; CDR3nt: TGCGCCAGCAGCACAGGACACGGGCCAACCTACGAGCAGTACTTC
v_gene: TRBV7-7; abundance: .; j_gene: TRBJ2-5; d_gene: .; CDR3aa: CASSLPGALETQYF; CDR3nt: TGTGCCAGCAGCCTCCCCGGGGCTCTTGAGACCCAGTACTTC
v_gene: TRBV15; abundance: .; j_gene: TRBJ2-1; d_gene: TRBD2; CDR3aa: CATSSFSGRDYNEQFF; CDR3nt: TGTGCCACCAGCAGCTTTAGCGGGAGGGATTACAATGAGCAGTTCTTC
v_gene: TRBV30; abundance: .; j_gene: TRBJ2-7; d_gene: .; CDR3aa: CAWSPQSAPPTYEQYF; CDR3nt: TGTGCCTGGAGCCCCCAGTCCGCTCCTCCCACCTACGAGCAGTACTTC
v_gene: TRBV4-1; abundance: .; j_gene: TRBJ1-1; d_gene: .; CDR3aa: CASSPTFSGGALNTEAFF; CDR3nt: TGCGCCAGCAGCCCCACGTTTTCGGGGGGCGCGCTGAACACTGAAGCTTTCTTT
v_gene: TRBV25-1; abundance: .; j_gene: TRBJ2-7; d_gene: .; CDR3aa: CASSEYGVGAEQYF; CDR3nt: TGTGCCAGCAGTGAATATGGAGTTGGGGCAGAGCAGTACTTC
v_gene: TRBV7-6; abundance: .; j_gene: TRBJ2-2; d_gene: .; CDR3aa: CASSPSEPHTGELFF; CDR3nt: TGTGCCAGCAGCCCCTCCGAACCCCACACCGGGGAGCTGTTTTTT
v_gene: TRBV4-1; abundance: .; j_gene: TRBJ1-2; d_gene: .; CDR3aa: CASSQAGWDYGYTF; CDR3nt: TGCGCCAGCAGCCAAGCAGGGTGGGACTATGGCTACACCTTC
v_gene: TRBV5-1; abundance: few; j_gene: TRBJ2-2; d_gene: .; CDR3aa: CASSLVLRSGELFF; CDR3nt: TGCGCCAGCAGCTTGGTACTCCGCAGCGGGGAGCTGTTTTTT
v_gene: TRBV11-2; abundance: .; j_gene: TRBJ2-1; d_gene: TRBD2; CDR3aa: CASKTGTSGSNEQFF; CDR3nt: TGTGCCAGCAAGACCGGGACTAGCGGGAGCAATGAGCAGTTCTTC
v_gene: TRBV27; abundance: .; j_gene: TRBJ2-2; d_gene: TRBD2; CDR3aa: CASSLWGGSNTGELFF; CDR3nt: TGTGCCAGCAGTTTATGGGGCGGGAGCAACACCGGGGAGCTGTTTTTT
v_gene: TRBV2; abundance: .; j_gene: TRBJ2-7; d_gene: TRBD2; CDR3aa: CASSDGLAGAYEQYF; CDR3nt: TGTGCCAGCAGTGACGGACTAGCGGGGGCCTACGAGCAGTACTTC
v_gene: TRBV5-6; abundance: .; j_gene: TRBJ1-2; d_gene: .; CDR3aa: CASSLSANYGYTF; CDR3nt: TGTGCCAGCAGCTTGAGTGCTAACTATGGCTACACCTTC
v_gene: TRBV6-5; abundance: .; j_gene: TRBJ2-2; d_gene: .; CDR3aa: CASRRAGGELFF; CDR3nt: TGTGCCAGCAGACGAGCGGGCGGGGAGCTGTTTTTT
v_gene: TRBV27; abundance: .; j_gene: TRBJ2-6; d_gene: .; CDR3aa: CASTWGAGANVLTF; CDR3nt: TGTGCCAGCACCTGGGGAGCTGGGGCCAACGTCCTGACTTTC
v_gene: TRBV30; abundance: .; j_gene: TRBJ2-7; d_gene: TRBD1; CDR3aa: CAWSDPTGGYYEQYF; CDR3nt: TGTGCCTGGAGTGATCCGACAGGGGGTTACTACGAGCAGTACTTC
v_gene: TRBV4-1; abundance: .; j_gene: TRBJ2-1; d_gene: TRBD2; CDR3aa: CASSQLLAFNEQFF; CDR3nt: TGCGCCAGCAGCCAACTACTAGCGTTCAATGAGCAGTTCTTC
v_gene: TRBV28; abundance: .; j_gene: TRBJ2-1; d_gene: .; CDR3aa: CASVDVGSRVLSYNEQFF; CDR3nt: TGTGCCAGCGTAGACGTCGGGTCCAGGGTACTATCCTACAATGAGCAGTTCTTC
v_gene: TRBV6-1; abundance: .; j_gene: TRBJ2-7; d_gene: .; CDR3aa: CASSETSTSAYEQYF; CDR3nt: TGTGCCAGCAGTGAAACGAGTACTAGTGCCTACGAGCAGTACTTC
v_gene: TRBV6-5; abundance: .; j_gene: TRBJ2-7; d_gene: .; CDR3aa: CASSYSAGSNHEQYF; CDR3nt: TGTGCCAGCAGTTACTCGGCAGGGAGCAACCACGAGCAGTACTTC
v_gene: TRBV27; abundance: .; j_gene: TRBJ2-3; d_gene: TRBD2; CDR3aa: CASSLLAGPDTQYF; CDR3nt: TGTGCCAGCAGTTTGCTAGCGGGTCCAGATACGCAGTATTTT
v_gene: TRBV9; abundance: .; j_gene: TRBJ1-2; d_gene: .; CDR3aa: CASSTGSVLGYTF; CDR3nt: TGTGCCAGCAGCACCGGGTCCGTCTTAGGCTACACCTTC
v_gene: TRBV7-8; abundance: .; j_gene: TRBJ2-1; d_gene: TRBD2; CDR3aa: CASSFLSGPTGDEQFF; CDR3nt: TGTGCCAGCAGCTTCCTTAGCGGGCCCACGGGAGATGAGCAGTTCTTC
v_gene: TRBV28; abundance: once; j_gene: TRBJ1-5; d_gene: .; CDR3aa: CASSSDSRSNQPQHF; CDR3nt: TGTGCCAGCAGTTCTGACTCTCGGAGCAATCAGCCCCAGCATTTT
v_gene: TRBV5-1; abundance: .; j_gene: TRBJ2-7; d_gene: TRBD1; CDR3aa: CASSGDRAARYEQYF; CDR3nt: TGCGCCAGCAGCGGGGACAGGGCCGCCCGCTACGAGCAGTACTTC
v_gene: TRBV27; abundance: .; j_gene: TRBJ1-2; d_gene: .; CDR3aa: CASSLLGTTGIQNYGYTF; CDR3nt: TGTGCCAGCAGTTTACTGGGGACTACCGGAATACAAAACTATGGCTACACCTTC
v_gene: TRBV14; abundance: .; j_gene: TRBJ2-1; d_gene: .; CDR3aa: CASSQEGRLARRNEQFF; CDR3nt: TGTGCCAGCAGCCAAGAGGGGAGGTTAGCCAGGAGGAATGAGCAGTTCTTC
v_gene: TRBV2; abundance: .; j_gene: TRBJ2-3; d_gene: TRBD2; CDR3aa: CASSRQREPADTQYF; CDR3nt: TGTGCCAGCAGCCGCCAGCGGGAGCCGGCAGATACGCAGTATTTT
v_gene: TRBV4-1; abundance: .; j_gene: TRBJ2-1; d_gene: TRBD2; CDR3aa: CASSRLAGGLGNEQFF; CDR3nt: TGCGCCAGCAGCCGACTAGCGGGAGGTTTAGGAAATGAGCAGTTCTTC
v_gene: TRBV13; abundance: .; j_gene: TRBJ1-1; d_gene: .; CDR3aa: CASSYGISENHFF; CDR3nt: TGTGCCAGCAGCTATGGGATCTCCGAAAATCATTTCTTT